The 21 T cell receptor beta chains below were found in one sample sequenced in a study of beta chain features in type 1 diabetes (dated by TCRdb to about 2018). Overall study outcomes, separate from this receptor: In all four CD4+ subsets, TCRB CDR3 length was moderately but significantly shorter in type 1 diabetes patients.

Their antigens are not known. Library preparation was by the immunoSEQ multiplex PCR assay. The High Capacity cDNA Reverse Transcription Kit was used to reverse transcribe all of the isolated RNA, meaning that expressed TCRB transcripts were what got sequenced. Drawn from immuneACCESS, this table holds only the in-frame rearrangements with V and J called that TCRdb kept. Clones are partly lost; checked studies trace under half to an unresolved V gene and leave the rest unexplained. In this sample the table shows roughly 160,000 clones, 7.8% of which occur a single time. The top ten clonotypes cover about 0.9% of the sample. The sequencing input was central memory CD4+ T cells from blood. The receptors derive from a woman in her forties with type 1 diabetes.

This clone was seen only a few times. The rearrangement joins TRBV29-1 to TRBJ2-3, with D perhaps matching TRBD1 (6 bases). Trimming stripped 5 bases from V and 1 base from J, with 13 bases between. From germline, CDR1 is SQVTM and CDR2 ANQGSEA. The CDR3 contains 14 residues. CDR3 DNA sequence: TGCAGCGTTTCCAGGGGCGGCGGCACAGATACGCAGTATTTT. Protein sequence: CSVSRGGGTDTQYF.

V usage is TRBV28 and J usage is TRBJ2-1; 8 bases match TRBD2. The germline gives CDR1 MDHEN, CDR2 SYDVKM. Trimming at V came to 9 bases and at J to 2 bases, leaving 6 bases not matched to a gene. There are 14 residues in the CDR3. The CDR3 sequence is CASSGTITYNEQFF. As DNA, the CDR3 is TGTGCCAGTAGCGGGACTATTACCTACAATGAGCAGTTCTTC.

This clone was observed a handful of times. The chain recombines TRBV29-1 with TRBJ2-3; 9 bases match TRBD1. The CDR3 length is 14 residues. V lost 6 bases and J lost 2; bases outside the gene matches: 6. Germline loops: CDR1 SQVTM, CDR2 ANQGSEA. CDR3 region: CSVATGGITDTQYF. The DNA for the CDR3 is TGCAGCGTAGCGACAGGGGGGATCACAGATACGCAGTATTTT.

This chain connects TRBV28 to TRBJ1-2; possible D gene TRBD1, 5 bases. The CDR3 length is 16 residues. Looked up from germline, CDR1 is MDHEN and CDR2 is SYDVKM. The V end was cut by 7 bases, the J end by 1 base, with 19 bases between. In DNA, the CDR3 is TGTGCCAGCACCCTGGGGGGAGCCCAGTTTAACTATGGCTACACCTTC. It encodes CASTLGGAQFNYGYTF.

The table lists this clone with a few counts. The chain employs TRBV5-1 and TRBJ1-1, with TRBD1 identical over 8 bases. The CDR3 sequence is 17 residues long. Germline V gene sequence: CDR1 SGHRS, CDR2 YFSETQ. V gave up 0 bases and J gave up 0 bases; unmatched junction bases: 7. CDR3 residues: CASSLAGTGRMNTEAFF. The CDR3 bases are TGCGCCAGCAGCTTGGCTGGGACAGGACGTATGAACACTGAAGCTTTCTTT.

This clone was seen more than once but under ten times. The CDR3 here is CASSPGTGRNQPQHF. CDR3 nucleotide sequence: TGTGCCAGCAGCCCCGGGACAGGGCGTAATCAGCCCCAGCATTTT. The chain recombines TRBV5-8 with TRBJ1-5; 9 bases agree with TRBD1. The CDR3 is made up of 15 amino acids. After removal of 4 bases from V and 4 bases from J, the junction contained 6 bases not matched to a gene. The germline V gene encodes CDR1 SGHTS and CDR2 YDEGEE.

This clone occurred a few times. V and J are TRBV28 and TRBJ1-1; D remains unclear. CDR1 MDHEN and CDR2 SYDVKM come from the germline V gene. This CDR3 comprises 14 residues. Trimming stripped 7 bases from V and 11 bases from J, with 23 bases between. CDR3 in DNA: TGTGCCAGCACCCGGAGTGGTCAGAGCTTAGACGCTTTCTTT. This translates into CASTRSGQSLDAFF.

This clone appeared a few times. V gene TRBV11-1 combines with J gene TRBJ2-1; the D is unclear. Trimming shortened V by 5 bases and J by 7 bases, and 9 bases separated the two germline ends. The germline V gene encodes CDR1 SGHAT and CDR2 FQDESV (reference sequence). This CDR3 contains 12 residues. The CDR3 sequence is CASSMAFNEQFF. CDR3 DNA sequence: TGTGCCAGCAGCATGGCCTTTAATGAGCAGTTCTTC.

The chain has TRBV20-1 and TRBJ1-1; 7 nucleotides line up with TRBD1. Per germline, CDR1 DFQATT and CDR2 SNEGSKA (reference sequence). J lost 10 bases, V lost 4 bases, and 6 bases had no gene match. The length of the CDR3 is 11 residues. CDR3: CSATLGTVAFF. CDR3 DNA sequence: TGCAGTGCTACACTCGGGACAGTAGCTTTCTTT.

This clone was recorded at least ten times. The chain joins TRBV5-6 to TRBJ2-5, with D tentatively TRBD2 (5 bases). Trimming pared 4 bases from V and 7 bases from J, leaving 17 bases between. The germline V gene has CDR1 SGHDT and CDR2 YYEEEE. This CDR3 region has 14 residues. This chain's CDR3 is CASSPLLKSGTQYF. DNA of the CDR3: TGTGCCAGCAGCCCCTTACTAAAAAGCGGGACCCAGTACTTC. Supplemented by reference TRBV5-6 and TRBJ2-5, the full variable domain reads DAGVTQSPTHLIKTRGQQVTLRCSPKSGHDTVSWYQQALGQGPQFIFQYYEEEERQRGNFPDRFSGHQFPNYSSELNVNALLLGDSALYLCASSPLLKSGTQYFGPGTRLLVL.

There are many counts of this clone. This rearrangement joins TRBV4-2 to TRBJ1-4, with D perhaps TRBD1 (6 bases). This CDR3 is built from 14 residues. Germline CDR1 LGHNA, CDR2 YNFKEQ. Trimming shortened V by 2 bases and J by 4 bases, and 8 bases separated the two germline ends. This CDR3 reads CASSQHRDNEKLFF. In nucleotides, the CDR3 is TGTGCCAGCAGCCAACACAGGGATAATGAAAAACTGTTTTTT.

This chain uses TRBV7-3 with TRBJ2-5; D is uncertain. V was pared by 6 bases and J by 2 bases, with 4 bases between. The CDR3 contains 11 residues. Germline loops: CDR1 SGHTA, CDR2 FQGTGA. The CDR3 spells CASRQQETQYF. Here the CDR3 DNA reads TGTGCCAGCAGACAGCAAGAGACCCAGTACTTC.

A few counts support this clone. Since a much larger clone is just one base distant, this may be a read error. The same CDR3 can be traced to other DNA sequences in this sample. The genes are TRBV18 and TRBJ1-2; D is perhaps TRBD1 (6 bases). Trimming took off 3 bases at V and 2 bases at J, with 7 bases between the two ends. This CDR3 has 13 residues. Looked up from germline, CDR1 is KGHSH and CDR2 is LQKENI. Here the CDR3 reads CASSPDRNYGYTF. DNA for the CDR3: TGTGCCAGCTCACCCGACAGGAACTATGGCTACACCTTC.

The gene calls are TRBV4-2 and TRBJ1-2; 8 bases are a match to TRBD1. In germline, CDR1 is LGHNA, CDR2 YNFKEQ. J was trimmed by 8 bases and V by 3 bases; bases with no gene match: 8. CDR3 size: 14 residues. This chain's CDR3 is CASSQAGTGIGYTF. In nucleotides, the CDR3 is TGTGCCAGCAGCCAGGCCGGGACAGGAATCGGCTACACCTTC.

This clone was detected a few times. The chain carries TRBV9 and TRBJ2-3; 9 bases fit TRBD1. V dropped 3 bases and J dropped 2; count of bases not matched to a gene: 4. The CDR3 is 15 amino acids. Per germline, CDR1 SGDLS and CDR2 YYNGEE. CDR3 sequence (DNA): TGTGCCAGCAGCGATCGGGACAGGGTCACAGATACGCAGTATTTT. Translating gives CASSDRDRVTDTQYF.

The chain has TRBV6-5 and TRBJ1-1; the match to TRBD1 covers 8 bases. V shed 6 bases and J 5 bases; nucleotides not matched to a gene: 8. This CDR3 has 14 amino acids. CDR1 is MNHEY, CDR2 SVGAGI, per germline. The DNA for the CDR3 is TGTGCCAGCAGCTTCGGACAGGGCGAAACTGAAGCTTTCTTT. Protein: CASSFGQGETEAFF.

This clone was seen only a few times. V usage is TRBV6-6 and J usage is TRBJ1-5; 7 nucleotides match TRBD1. With V trimmed by 5 bases and J by 13 bases, 17 bases remained unmatched. CDR1 is MNHNY, CDR2 SVGAGI, per germline (reference sequence). The CDR3 extends over 15 amino acids. In nucleotides, the CDR3 is TGTGCCAGCAGTATCAGCCGCTGGACAGGTCATTCTCAGCATTTT. It is translated as CASSISRWTGHSQHF.

This sequence joins TRBV14 and TRBJ2-5; TRBD2 agrees at 10 bases. Germline lookup yields CDR1 SGHDN and CDR2 FVKESK. The V segment lost 4 bases and the J segment 2 bases; nucleotides outside the gene matches: 4. There are 15 residues in the CDR3. The CDR3 loop reads CASSLAGGVQETQYF. The CDR3 bases are TGTGCCAGCAGCCTAGCGGGAGGTGTTCAAGAGACCCAGTACTTC.

This clone occurred once. V usage is TRBV9 and J usage is TRBJ2-7; a weak D match, TRBD2 (5 bases). Trimming shortened V by 4 bases and J by 0 bases, and 14 bases separated the two germline ends. This CDR3 comprises 15 residues. Germline-derived CDR1 and CDR2 are SGDLS and YYNGEE. The CDR3 DNA reads TGTGCCAGCAGCCTCGGATCTGCGGGCTCCTACGAGCAGTACTTC. This translates into CASSLGSAGSYEQYF.

The chain recombines TRBV7-2 with TRBJ1-1, with 8 positions matching TRBD1. The CDR3 covers 15 residues. V gave up 4 bases and J gave up 5 bases; unmatched junction bases: 9. Per the germline V gene, CDR1 is SGHTA and CDR2 is FQGNSA. CDR3 DNA: TGTGCCAGCAGCTCCCGCCGGACAGGGTGGACTGAAGCTTTCTTT. This sequence encodes CASSSRRTGWTEAFF.

Remarks on this clone: This may stem from a read error, because a much larger clone lies one nucleotide away. This CDR3 reads CASSPTGPSTGANVLTF. CDR3 bases: TGTGCCAGCTCACCCACAGGGCCCTCCACCGGGGCCAACGTCCTGACTTTC. J is TRBJ2-6 and V is TRBV18, with D perhaps matching TRBD1 (6 bases). V was cut by 3 bases and J by 4 bases, with 16 bases left in between. Germline V gene sequence: CDR1 KGHSH, CDR2 LQKENI. There are 17 residues in the CDR3.